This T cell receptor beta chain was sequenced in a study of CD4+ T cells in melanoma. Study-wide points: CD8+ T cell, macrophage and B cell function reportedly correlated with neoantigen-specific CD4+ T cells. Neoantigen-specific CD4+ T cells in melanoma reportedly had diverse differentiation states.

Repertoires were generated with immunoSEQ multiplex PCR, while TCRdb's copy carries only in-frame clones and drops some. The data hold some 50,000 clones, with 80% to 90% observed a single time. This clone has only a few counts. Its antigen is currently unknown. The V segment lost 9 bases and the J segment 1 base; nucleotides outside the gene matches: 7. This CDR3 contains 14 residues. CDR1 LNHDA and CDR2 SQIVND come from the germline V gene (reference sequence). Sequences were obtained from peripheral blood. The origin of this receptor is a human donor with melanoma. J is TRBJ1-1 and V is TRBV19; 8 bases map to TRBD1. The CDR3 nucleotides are TGTGCCAGCAAACCCGGGACAGGGAACACTGAAGCTTTCTTT. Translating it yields CASKPGTGNTEAFF.